These 5 T cell receptor beta chains came from one sample sequenced in a study of OX40 agonist ivuxolimab in advanced cancers. The data were produced by immunoSEQ multiplex PCR, yet TCRdb's version contains in-frame clones alone and is incomplete. The sample lists some 80,000 clones, more than 80% occurring once. The source was CD4+ or CD8+ T cells sorted from blood, collected in a trial of the OX40 agonist ivuxolimab. These receptors came from an adult with an advanced solid tumor such as melanoma, head and neck, liver or kidney cancer.

The chain recombines TRBV19 with TRBJ1-4; 8 nucleotides line up with TRBD1. The CDR3 contains 12 residues. V dropped 10 bases and J dropped 8; count of bases not matched to a gene: 6. CDR1 and CDR2 (germline): LNHDA, SQIVND (reference sequence). CDR3 protein: CATEGQGEKLFF. The CDR3 DNA reads as TGTGCCACCGAAGGACAGGGCGAAAAACTGTTTTTT.

The chain uses TRBV28 and TRBJ1-5, with D possibly being TRBD1 (5 bases). This CDR3 is built from 16 residues. Germline lookup yields CDR1 MDHEN and CDR2 SYDVKM. The V gene lost 3 bases and the J gene lost 2 bases, with 14 bases spanning the gap. The CDR3 here is CASSFPGLGGNQPQHF. CDR3 DNA sequence: TGTGCCAGCAGTTTTCCGGGCTTAGGGGGCAATCAGCCCCAGCATTTT.

This chain links TRBV18 with TRBJ2-3; D is possibly TRBD1 or TRBD2 (6 bases each). CDR1 KGHSH and CDR2 LQKENI come from the germline V gene. Trimming removed 0 bases from V and 6 bases from J, with 28 bases in between. The CDR3 runs to 20 residues. The CDR3 region is CASSPPTYHLAPSGVDTQYF. CDR3 DNA: TGTGCCAGCTCACCACCCACATACCACCTAGCGCCCTCAGGGGTGGATACGCAGTATTTT.

The V gene is TRBV6-1, the J gene TRBJ2-3, with 8 bases lining up with TRBD2. CDR1 is MNHNS, CDR2 SASEGT, per germline. The CDR3 has 14 residues. V was clipped by 7 bases and J by 4 bases; unmatched bases: 7. CDR3 region: CASTGGALADTQYF. In DNA, the CDR3 is TGTGCCAGCACCGGGGGGGCATTGGCAGATACGCAGTATTTT.

The J gene is TRBJ1-5, the V gene TRBV28, with D possibly being TRBD1 (6 bases). V was trimmed by 8 bases and J by 4 bases, leaving 18 bases between them. The CDR3 totals 15 residues. Germline V gives CDR1 MDHEN, CDR2 SYDVKM. For the CDR3, the DNA is TGTGCCAGCGTTACGGGGGGCGGGGTGAATCAGCCCCAGCATTTT. It is translated as CASVTGGGVNQPQHF.